This entry describes one T cell receptor beta chain. Specified treatment: some 20 received Ad26.COV2.S at low or high dose, single or two shots; 5 received placebo; per-sample allocation not given. After the first vaccine or placebo injection, samples were drawn on day 63. The administered vaccine (an Ad26 vector) expressed Wuhan-strain SARS-CoV-2 spike. The entry originates in a study of Ad26.COV2.S vaccination and SARS-CoV-2 variants. The repertoire was sequenced with immunoSEQ multiplex PCR; TCRdb's copy has only in-frame clones and lacks some. The repertoire consists of about 410,000 clones, with roughly 90% occurring once and the leading ten covering less than 2%. Germline CDR1 is LNHDA and CDR2 is SQIVND (reference sequence). The junction had 7 bases not matched to a gene; V was cut back by 4 bases and J by 8 bases. There are 15 residues in the CDR3.

The receptor was isolated from a person aged 18-65 years who received the Ad26.COV2.S COVID-19 vaccine or a placebo. V and J are TRBV19 and TRBJ1-6, with 8 bases that match TRBD1. Source: peripheral blood, taken in a trial of Ad26.COV2.S vaccine versus placebo. The CDR3 DNA is TGTGCCAGTAGTACCCAACAGGGGGTGGATTCACCCCTCCACTTT. The encoded protein is CASSTQQGVDSPLHF.